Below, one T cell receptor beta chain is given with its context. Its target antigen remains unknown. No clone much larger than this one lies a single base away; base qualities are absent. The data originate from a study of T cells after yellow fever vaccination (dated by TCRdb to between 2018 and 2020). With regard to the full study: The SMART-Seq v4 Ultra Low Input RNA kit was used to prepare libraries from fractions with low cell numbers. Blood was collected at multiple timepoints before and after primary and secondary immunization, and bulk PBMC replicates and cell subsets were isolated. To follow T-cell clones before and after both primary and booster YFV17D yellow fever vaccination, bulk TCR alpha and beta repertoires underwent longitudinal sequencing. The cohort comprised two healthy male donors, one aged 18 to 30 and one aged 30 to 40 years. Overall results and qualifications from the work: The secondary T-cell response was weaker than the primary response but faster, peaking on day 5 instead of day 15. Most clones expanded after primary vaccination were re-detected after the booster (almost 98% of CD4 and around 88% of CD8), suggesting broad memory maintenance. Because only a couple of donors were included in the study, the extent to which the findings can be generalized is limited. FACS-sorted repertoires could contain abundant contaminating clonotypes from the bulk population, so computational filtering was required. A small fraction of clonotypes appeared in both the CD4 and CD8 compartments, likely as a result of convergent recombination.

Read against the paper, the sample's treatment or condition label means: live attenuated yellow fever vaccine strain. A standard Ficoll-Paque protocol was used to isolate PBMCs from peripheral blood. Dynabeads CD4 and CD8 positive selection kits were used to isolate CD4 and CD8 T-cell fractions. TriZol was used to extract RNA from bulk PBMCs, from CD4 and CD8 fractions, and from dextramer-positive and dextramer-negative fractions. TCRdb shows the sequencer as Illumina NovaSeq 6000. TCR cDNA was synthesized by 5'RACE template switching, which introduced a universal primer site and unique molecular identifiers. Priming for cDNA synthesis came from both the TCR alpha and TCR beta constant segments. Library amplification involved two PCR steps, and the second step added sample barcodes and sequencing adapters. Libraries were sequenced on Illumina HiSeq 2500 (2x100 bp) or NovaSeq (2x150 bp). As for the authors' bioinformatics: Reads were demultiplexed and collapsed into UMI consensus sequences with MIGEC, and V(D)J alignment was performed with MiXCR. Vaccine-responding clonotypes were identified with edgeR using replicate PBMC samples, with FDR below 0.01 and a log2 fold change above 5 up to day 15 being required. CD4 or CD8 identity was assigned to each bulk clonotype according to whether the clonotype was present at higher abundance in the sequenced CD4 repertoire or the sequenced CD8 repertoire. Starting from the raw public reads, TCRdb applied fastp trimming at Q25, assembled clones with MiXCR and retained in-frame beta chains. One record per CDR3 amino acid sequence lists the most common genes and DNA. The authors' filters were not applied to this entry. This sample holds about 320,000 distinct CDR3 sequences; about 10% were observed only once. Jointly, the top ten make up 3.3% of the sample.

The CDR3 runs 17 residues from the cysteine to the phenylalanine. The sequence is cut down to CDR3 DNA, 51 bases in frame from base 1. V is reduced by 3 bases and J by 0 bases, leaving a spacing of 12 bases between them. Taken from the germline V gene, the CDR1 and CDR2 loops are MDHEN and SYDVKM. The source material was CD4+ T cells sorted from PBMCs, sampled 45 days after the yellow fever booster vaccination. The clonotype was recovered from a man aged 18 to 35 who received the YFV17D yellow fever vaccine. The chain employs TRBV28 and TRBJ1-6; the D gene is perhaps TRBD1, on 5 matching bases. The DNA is TGTGCCAGCAGTTTGGGTGCGGGGGGCTCCTATAATTCACCCCTCCACTTT. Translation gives CASSLGAGGSYNSPLHF.